These 17 T cell receptor beta chains share one sample of origin, sequenced in a study of memory CD4+ T cells and cytomegalovirus serostatus. The assay was immunoSEQ multiplex PCR, and TCRdb's table has in-frame clones only and misses some. The sample lists tens of thousands of clones, about three quarters occurring once. Single viable CD3+CD4+CD8-CD45RO+ cells were sorted as the memory CD4+ T cells. The specimen was memory CD4+ T cells from blood. All receptors derive from an adult in good health and CMV-seropositive.

The chain recombines TRBV18 with TRBJ2-2; tentatively, D is TRBD1 or TRBD2 (5 bases each). This CDR3 has 16 residues. Trimming cost V 6 bases and J 4 bases, with 18 bases left between them. In germline, CDR1 is KGHSH, CDR2 LQKENI. DNA for the CDR3: TGTGCCAGCTCCCCCGAGGGGAGAATGAGCACCGGGGAGCTGTTTTTT. Translated: CASSPEGRMSTGELFF.

The rearrangement joins TRBV11-3 to TRBJ2-1, with 7 bases identical to TRBD1. CDR3 length equals 14 residues. Germline V gene lookup returns CDR1 SGHNT and CDR2 YENEEA. J was trimmed by 5 bases and V by 1 base; bases with no gene match: 2. CDR3 sequence (DNA): TGTGCCAGCAGCTTAGGGGGGACAGACAATGAGCAGTTCTTC. Translated, it gives CASSLGGTDNEQFF.

The chain is built from TRBV7-7 and TRBJ1-1; D remains unclear. The CDR3 extends over 14 amino acids. Per the germline V gene, CDR1 is SSHAT and CDR2 is FNYEAQ (reference sequence). The germline V and J ends were trimmed by 5 bases and 3 bases, with 13 bases remaining between them. The CDR3 DNA sequence: TGTGCCAGCAGCGCACGCCTTGGGGACACTGAAGCTTTCTTT. Translated: CASSARLGDTEAFF. The full variable domain, its missing parts supplied by reference TRBV7-7 and TRBJ1-1, is GAGVSQSPRYKVTKRGQDVTLRCDPISSHATLYWYQQALGQGPEFLTYFNYEAQPDKSGLPSDRFSAERPEGSISTLTIQRTEQRDSAMYRCASSARLGDTEAFFGQGTRLTVV.

This chain links TRBV11-3 with TRBJ2-3, with 9 bases lining up with TRBD2. With 5 bases clipped from V and 4 bases from J, the junction kept 13 bases outside the gene matches. Germline CDR1 is SGHNT and CDR2 is YENEEA. CDR3 length: 17 residues. CDR3 residues: CASSPPGGLAGADTQYF. For the CDR3, the DNA is TGTGCCAGCAGCCCCCCTGGGGGGTTAGCGGGAGCAGATACGCAGTATTTT.

This clone showed up just a few times. V usage is TRBV19 and J usage is TRBJ1-2, with unresolved D. Germline CDR1 and CDR2: LNHDA and SQIVND (reference sequence). V lost 7 bases to trimming and J lost 4 bases, with 10 bases between them. The CDR3 sequence is 12 residues long. In nucleotides, the CDR3 is TGTGCCAGTATACGATGGGTCTATGGCTACACCTTC. Translated: CASIRWVYGYTF.

Here the CDR3 DNA reads TGTGCCAGTAGTATTTGGAGGGGCCTGAACACTGAAGCTTTCTTT. Translating gives CASSIWRGLNTEAFF. This chain connects TRBV19 to TRBJ1-1; possibly TRBD1 for D (5 bases). Germline V gene lookup returns CDR1 LNHDA and CDR2 SQIVND (reference sequence). The V end was cut by 3 bases, the J end by 0 bases, with 11 bases between. This CDR3 contains 15 residues.

The chain is built from TRBV20-1 and TRBJ1-2; 7 nucleotides align to TRBD1. The V segment lost 6 bases and the J segment 7 bases; nucleotides outside the gene matches: 5. The germline CDR1 and CDR2 sequences are DFQATT and SNEGSKA (reference sequence). The CDR3 is made up of 11 amino acids. The CDR3 DNA sequence: TGCAGTGCCATATCAGGGGGTGGCTACACCTTC. Its translation is CSAISGGGYTF.

The chain carries TRBV20-1 and TRBJ2-1; D is ambiguous. The germline gives CDR1 DFQATT, CDR2 SNEGSKA (reference sequence). V was trimmed by 2 bases and J by 7 bases, leaving 6 bases between them. The CDR3 length is 11 residues. This CDR3 is CSARTRNEQFF. CDR3 nucleotide sequence: TGCAGTGCTAGAACCCGAAATGAGCAGTTCTTC.

This clone was picked up a small number of times. V and J are TRBV19 and TRBJ2-4, with D tentatively TRBD2 (6 bases). Germline CDR1 is LNHDA and CDR2 is SQIVND (reference sequence). The germline V and J ends were trimmed by 3 bases and 0 bases, with 6 bases remaining between them. The CDR3 is 14 amino acids. CDR3 DNA: TGTGCCAGTAGTATCGGGGGAGCCAAAAACATTCAGTACTTC. Translation gives CASSIGGAKNIQYF.

The chain couples TRBV4-3 to TRBJ2-3; 11 bases align to TRBD2. The ends lost 1 base at V and 4 bases at J; junction bases unmatched: 4. The CDR3 sequence is 16 residues long. Germline V gene data show CDR1 as LGHNA and CDR2 as YSLEER. CDR3: CASSQGLAGLADTQYF. The CDR3 DNA sequence: TGCGCCAGCAGCCAAGGACTAGCGGGGTTAGCAGATACGCAGTATTTT.

This clone came up a few times. The chain combines TRBV15 with TRBJ1-2; D gene uncertain. Trimming left V 0 bases short and J 7 bases short, with 12 bases between. Germline CDR1 LNHNV, CDR2 YYDKDF (reference sequence). This CDR3 has 14 residues. The CDR3 region is CATSRDPRQGGYTF. The CDR3 DNA sequence: TGTGCCACCAGCAGAGATCCCAGGCAAGGTGGCTACACCTTC.

V usage is TRBV7-2 and J usage is TRBJ2-2, with D perhaps being TRBD1 or TRBD2 (6 bases each). CDR3 length equals 15 residues. Trimming stripped 0 bases from V and 6 bases from J, with 11 bases between. Per the germline V gene, CDR1 is SGHTA and CDR2 is FQGNSA. The CDR3 region has the DNA TGTGCCAGCAGCTTAGCGGGGGGCAGCTCCGGGGAGCTGTTTTTT. The encoded protein is CASSLAGGSSGELFF.

The rearrangement links TRBV7-2 to TRBJ2-5, with D unresolved. The CDR3 is made up of 11 amino acids. CDR1 is SGHTA and CDR2 is FQGNSA in the germline V gene. Trimming took off 2 bases at V and 4 bases at J, with 2 bases between the two ends. The CDR3 reads CASSLPETQYF. CDR3 nucleotide sequence: TGTGCCAGCAGCTTACCAGAGACCCAGTACTTC.

This clone turned up a few times. The chain recombines TRBV25-1 with TRBJ2-4, with D perhaps matching TRBD1 or TRBD2 (6 bases each). Trimming left V 6 bases short and J 7 bases short, with 19 bases between. This CDR3 region has 15 residues. Germline V lookup: CDR1 MGHDK, CDR2 SYGVNS. CDR3 region: CASRPMGGGANIQYF. For the CDR3, the DNA is TGTGCCAGCAGGCCCATGGGGGGCGGGGCGAACATTCAGTACTTC.

The rearrangement links TRBV7-2 to TRBJ1-1; D gene ambiguous. Germline CDR1 SGHTA, CDR2 FQGNSA. The V end lost 7 bases, the J end lost 5 bases, and 14 bases lay between the germline ends. The CDR3 extends over 13 amino acids. CDR3 nucleotide sequence: TGTGCCAGCACCCAAACGCGGACGACTGAAGCTTTCTTT. It specifies CASTQTRTTEAFF.

The sample holds a few counts of this clone. This sequence joins TRBV30 and TRBJ2-4, with D possibly being TRBD2 (6 bases). Trimming stripped 0 bases from V and 9 bases from J, with 9 bases between. This CDR3 spans 12 amino acids. The germline V gene has CDR1 GTSNPN and CDR2 SVGIG (reference sequence). The CDR3: CAWSVLGGIQYF. The CDR3 region has the DNA TGTGCCTGGAGTGTACTGGGGGGCATTCAGTACTTC.

J is TRBJ1-1 and V is TRBV15; possibly TRBD1 for D (5 bases). Per germline, CDR1 LNHNV and CDR2 YYDKDF (reference sequence). CDR3 length: 15 residues. V was trimmed by 2 bases and J by 3 bases, leaving 13 bases between them. The CDR3 sequence is CATSRPQGFYTEAFF. The DNA of the CDR3 is TGTGCCACCAGCAGACCCCAGGGTTTTTACACTGAAGCTTTCTTT.